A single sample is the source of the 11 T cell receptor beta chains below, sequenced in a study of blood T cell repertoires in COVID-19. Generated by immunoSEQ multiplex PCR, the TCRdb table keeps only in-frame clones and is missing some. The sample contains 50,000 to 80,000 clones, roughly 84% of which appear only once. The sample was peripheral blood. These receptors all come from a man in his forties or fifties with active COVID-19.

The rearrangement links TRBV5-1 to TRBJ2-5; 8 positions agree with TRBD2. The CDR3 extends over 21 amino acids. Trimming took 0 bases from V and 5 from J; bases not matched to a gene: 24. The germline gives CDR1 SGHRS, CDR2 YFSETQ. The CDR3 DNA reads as TGCGCCAGCAGCTTGGGGCTGTCCTTATTTGGCGGGGGGCGAGGTGGCGAGACCCAGTACTTC. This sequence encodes CASSLGLSLFGGGRGGETQYF. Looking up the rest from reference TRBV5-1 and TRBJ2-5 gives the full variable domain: KAGVTQTPRYLIKTRGQQVTLSCSPISGHRSVSWYQQTPGQGLQFLFEYFSETQRNKGNFPGRFSGRQFSNSRSEMNVSTLELGDSALYLCASSLGLSLFGGGRGGETQYFGPGTRLLVL.

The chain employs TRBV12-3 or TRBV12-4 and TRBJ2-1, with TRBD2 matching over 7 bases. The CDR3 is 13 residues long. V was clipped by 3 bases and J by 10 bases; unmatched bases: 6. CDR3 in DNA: TGTGCCAGCAGTTTCAAGACTAGCTCCGAGCAGTTCTTC. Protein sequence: CASSFKTSSEQFF.

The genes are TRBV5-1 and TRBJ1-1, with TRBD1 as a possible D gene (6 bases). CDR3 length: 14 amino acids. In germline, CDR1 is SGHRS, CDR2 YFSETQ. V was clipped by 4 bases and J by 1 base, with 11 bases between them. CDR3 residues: CASSAQGANTEAFF. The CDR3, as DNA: TGCGCCAGCAGCGCACAGGGCGCGAACACTGAAGCTTTCTTT.

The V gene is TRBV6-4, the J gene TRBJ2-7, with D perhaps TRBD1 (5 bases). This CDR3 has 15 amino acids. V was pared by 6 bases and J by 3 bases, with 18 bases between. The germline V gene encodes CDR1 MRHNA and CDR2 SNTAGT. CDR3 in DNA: TGTGCCAGCAGACTTACAGGCGCACACTACTACGAGCAGTACGTC. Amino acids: CASRLTGAHYYEQYV.

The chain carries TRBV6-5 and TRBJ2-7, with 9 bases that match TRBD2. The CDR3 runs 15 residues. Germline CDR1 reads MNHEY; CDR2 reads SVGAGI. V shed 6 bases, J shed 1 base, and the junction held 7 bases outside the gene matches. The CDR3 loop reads CASRSGGLTSYEQYF. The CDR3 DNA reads TGTGCCAGCAGGAGCGGGGGGCTAACATCCTACGAGCAGTACTTC.

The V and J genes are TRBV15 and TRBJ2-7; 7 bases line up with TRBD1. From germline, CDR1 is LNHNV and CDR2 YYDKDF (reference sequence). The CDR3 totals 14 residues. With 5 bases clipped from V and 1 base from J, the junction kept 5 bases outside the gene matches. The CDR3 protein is CATSPRGRSYEQYV. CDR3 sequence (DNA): TGTGCCACCAGCCCTAGGGGGCGTTCCTACGAGCAGTACGTC.

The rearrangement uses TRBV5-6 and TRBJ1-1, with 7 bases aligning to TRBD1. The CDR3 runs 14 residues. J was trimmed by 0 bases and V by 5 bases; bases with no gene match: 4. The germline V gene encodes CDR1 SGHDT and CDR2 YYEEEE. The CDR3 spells CASRQGQLNTEAFF. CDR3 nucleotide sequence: TGTGCCAGCAGGCAGGGACAGTTGAACACTGAAGCTTTCTTT.

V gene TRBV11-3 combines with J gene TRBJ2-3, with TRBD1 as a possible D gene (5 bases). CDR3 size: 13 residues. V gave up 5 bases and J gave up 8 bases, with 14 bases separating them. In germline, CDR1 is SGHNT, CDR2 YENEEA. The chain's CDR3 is CASSPSTQGTQYF. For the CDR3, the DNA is TGTGCCAGCAGCCCATCGACTCAGGGTACGCAGTATTTT.

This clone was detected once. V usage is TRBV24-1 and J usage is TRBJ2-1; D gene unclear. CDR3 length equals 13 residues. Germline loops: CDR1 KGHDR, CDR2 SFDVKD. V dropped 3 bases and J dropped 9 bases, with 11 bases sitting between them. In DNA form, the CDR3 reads TGTGCCACCAGTGATCCCGGTCGGGTTGAGCAGTTCTTC. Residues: CATSDPGRVEQFF.

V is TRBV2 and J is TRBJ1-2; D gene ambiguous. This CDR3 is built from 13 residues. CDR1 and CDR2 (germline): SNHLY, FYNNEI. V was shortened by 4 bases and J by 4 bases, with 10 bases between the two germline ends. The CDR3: CASSGRQFYGYTF. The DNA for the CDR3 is TGTGCCAGCAGTGGGCGGCAGTTCTATGGCTACACCTTC.

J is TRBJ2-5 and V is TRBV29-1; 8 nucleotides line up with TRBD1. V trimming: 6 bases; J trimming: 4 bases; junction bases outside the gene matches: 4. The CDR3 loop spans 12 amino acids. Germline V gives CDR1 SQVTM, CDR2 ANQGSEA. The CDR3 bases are TGCAGCGTCAGGACAGGGACAGAGACCCAGTACTTC. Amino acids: CSVRTGTETQYF.